Below, one TCR beta chain is given with its context. Sequencing used immunoSEQ multiplex PCR; TCRdb keeps in-frame clones, though not all of them. The sample includes 140,000 or so clones, about 95% of them seen just once. Per the germline V gene, CDR1 is SGHTA and CDR2 is FQGNSA. This CDR3 has 15 amino acids. V was clipped by 5 bases and J by 2 bases; unmatched bases: 5. This entry comes from a study of control samples from healthy donors and cancer patients. This sequence was found in a man in his sixties with colorectal cancer. Input material: PBMCs. V usage is TRBV7-2 and J usage is TRBJ2-1, with TRBD1 matching over 8 bases. CDR3 loop: CASSRDRPAYNEQFF. CDR3 nucleotide sequence: TGTGCCAGCAGCCGGGACAGGCCAGCCTACAATGAGCAGTTCTTC.